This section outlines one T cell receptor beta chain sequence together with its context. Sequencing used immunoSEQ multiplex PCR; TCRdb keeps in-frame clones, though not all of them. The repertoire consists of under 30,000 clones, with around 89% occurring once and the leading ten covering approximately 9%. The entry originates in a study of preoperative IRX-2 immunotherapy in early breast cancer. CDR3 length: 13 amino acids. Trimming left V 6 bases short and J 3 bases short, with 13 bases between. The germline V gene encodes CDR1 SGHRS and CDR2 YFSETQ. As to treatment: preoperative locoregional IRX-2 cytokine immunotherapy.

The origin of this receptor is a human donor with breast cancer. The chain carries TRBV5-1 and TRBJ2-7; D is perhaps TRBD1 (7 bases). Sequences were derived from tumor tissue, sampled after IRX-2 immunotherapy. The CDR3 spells CASTAGQYYEQYF. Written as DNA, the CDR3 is TGCGCCAGCACGGCGGGACAGTACTACGAGCAGTACTTC.